This T cell receptor (beta chain) was identified during a study of CD8 T cells in ankylosing spondylitis. Study results and caveats: Among TCR beta sequences, a motif of eight highly homologous variants appeared characteristic of ankylosing spondylitis blood.

In this sample, this clonotype turned up many times. Its antigen is currently unknown. 5'-RACE, quantitative and with molecular barcodes, yielded the TCR beta libraries. MiXCR, applied by TCRdb to the 5' RACE reads, yields one record per CDR3 protein. This table has about 540,000 distinct CDR3 sequences, roughly 12% appearing once. Germline V gene sequence: CDR1 KGHDR, CDR2 SFDVKD. With 6 bases removed from V and 5 bases from J, the gap between germline ends came to 13 bases. CDR3 length: 14 amino acids. The sequenced sample was blood, either unsorted or a sorted T cell fraction (not recorded which). The V call is TRBV24-1, the J call TRBJ1-5; D is perhaps TRBD1 (5 bases). This clonotype was obtained from a male donor with ankylosing spondylitis. CDR3 residues: CATSTGGDHQPQHF. The CDR3 DNA is TGTGCCACCAGTACAGGCGGAGACCATCAGCCCCAGCATTTT.